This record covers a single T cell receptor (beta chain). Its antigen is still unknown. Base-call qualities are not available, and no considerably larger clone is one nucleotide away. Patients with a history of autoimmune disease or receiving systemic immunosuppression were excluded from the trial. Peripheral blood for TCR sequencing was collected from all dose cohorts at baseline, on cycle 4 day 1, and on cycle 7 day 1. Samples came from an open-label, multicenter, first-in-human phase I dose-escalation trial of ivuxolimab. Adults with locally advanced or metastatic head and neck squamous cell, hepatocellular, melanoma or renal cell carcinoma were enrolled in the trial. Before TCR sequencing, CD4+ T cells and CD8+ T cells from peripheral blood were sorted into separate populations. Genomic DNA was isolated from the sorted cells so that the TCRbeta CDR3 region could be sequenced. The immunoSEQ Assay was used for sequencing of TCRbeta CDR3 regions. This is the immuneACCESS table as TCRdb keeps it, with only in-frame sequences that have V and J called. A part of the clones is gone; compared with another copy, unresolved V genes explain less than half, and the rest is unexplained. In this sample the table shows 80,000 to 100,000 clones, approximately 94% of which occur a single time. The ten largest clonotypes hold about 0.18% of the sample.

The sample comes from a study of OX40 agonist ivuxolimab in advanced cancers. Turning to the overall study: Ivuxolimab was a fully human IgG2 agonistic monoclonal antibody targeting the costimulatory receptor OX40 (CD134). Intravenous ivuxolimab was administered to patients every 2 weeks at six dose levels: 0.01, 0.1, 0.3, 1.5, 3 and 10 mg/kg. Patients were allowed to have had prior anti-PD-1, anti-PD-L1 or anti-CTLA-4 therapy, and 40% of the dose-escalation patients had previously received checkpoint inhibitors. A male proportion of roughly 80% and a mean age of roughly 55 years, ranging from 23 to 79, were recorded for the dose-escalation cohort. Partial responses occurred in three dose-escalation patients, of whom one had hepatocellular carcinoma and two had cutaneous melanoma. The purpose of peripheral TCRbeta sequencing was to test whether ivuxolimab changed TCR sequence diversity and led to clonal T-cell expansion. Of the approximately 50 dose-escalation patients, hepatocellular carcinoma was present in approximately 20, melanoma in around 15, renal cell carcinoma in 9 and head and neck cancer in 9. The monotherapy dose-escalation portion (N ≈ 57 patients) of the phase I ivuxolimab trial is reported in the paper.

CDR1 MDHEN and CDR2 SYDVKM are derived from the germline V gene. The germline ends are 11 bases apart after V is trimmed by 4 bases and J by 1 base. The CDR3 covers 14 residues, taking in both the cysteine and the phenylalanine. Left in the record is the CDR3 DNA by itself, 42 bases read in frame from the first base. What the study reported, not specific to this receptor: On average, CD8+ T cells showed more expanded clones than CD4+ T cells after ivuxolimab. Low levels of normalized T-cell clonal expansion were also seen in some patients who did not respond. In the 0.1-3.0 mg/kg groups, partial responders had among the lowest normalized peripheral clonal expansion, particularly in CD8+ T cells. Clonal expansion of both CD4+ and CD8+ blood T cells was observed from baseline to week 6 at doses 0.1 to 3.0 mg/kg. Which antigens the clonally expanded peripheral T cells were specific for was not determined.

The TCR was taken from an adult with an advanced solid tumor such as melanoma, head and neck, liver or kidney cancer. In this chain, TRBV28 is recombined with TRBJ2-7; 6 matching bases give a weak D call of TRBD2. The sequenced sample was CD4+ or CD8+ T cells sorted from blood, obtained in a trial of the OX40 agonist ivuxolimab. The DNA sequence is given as TGTGCCAGCAGTTCTGGAGGGTTATCCTACGAGCAGTACTTC. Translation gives CASSSGGLSYEQYF.